This T cell receptor beta chain was captured in a study of blood T cell repertoires in COVID-19. Self-reported history from a screening survey and questionnaire set each donor's cohort. The germline CDR1 and CDR2 sequences are SGDLS and YYNGEE. The CDR3 consists of 13 residues. V gave up 0 bases and J gave up 9 bases, with 10 bases separating them. Sequencing was performed with immunoSEQ multiplex PCR; in TCRdb, only in-frame clones are kept and a portion is missing. The data show 300,000 or so clones, more than 75% seen once. The material sequenced was PBMCs or T cells enriched from blood (not recorded which). This clonotype was sampled from a woman in her 30s who had recovered from COVID-19. The chain has TRBV9 and TRBJ2-1, with D unclear. This CDR3 is CASSVAPTGEQFF. CDR3 bases: TGTGCCAGCAGCGTAGCTCCAACTGGTGAGCAGTTCTTC.